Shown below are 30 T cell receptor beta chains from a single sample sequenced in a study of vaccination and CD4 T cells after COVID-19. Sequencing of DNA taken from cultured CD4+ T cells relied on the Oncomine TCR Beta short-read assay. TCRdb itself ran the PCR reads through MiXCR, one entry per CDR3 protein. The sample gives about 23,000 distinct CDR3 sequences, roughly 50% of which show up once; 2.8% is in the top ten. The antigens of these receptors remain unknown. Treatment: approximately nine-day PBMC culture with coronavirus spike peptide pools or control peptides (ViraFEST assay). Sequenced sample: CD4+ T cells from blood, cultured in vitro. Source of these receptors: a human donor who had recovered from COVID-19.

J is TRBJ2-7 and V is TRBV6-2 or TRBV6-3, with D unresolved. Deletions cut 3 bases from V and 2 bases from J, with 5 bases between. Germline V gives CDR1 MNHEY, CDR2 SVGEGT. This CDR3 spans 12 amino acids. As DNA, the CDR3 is TGTGCCAGCAGTTATTCCCCCTACGAGCAGTACTTC. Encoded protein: CASSYSPYEQYF.

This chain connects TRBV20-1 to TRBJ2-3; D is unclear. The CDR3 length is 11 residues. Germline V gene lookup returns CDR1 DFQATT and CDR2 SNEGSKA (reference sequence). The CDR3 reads CRAQSRDTQYF. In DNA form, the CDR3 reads TGCAGAGCACAGTCACGGGATACGCAGTATTTT.

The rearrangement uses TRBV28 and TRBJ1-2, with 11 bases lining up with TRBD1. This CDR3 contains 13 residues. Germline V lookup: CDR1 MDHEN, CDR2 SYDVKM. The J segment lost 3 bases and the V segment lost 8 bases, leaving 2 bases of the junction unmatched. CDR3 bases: TGTGCCAGCCGGGACAGGGGGTACTATGGCTACACCTTC. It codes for CASRDRGYYGYTF.

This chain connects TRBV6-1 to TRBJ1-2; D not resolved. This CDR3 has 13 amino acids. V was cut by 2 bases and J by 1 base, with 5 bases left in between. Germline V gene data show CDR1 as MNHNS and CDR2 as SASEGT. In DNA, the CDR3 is TGTGCCAGCAGTGAAACGGTTAACTATGGCTACACCTTC. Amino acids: CASSETVNYGYTF.

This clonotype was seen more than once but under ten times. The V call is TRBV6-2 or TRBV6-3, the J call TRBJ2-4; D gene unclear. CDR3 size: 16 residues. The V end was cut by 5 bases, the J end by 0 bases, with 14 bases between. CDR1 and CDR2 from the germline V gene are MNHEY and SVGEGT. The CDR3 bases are TGTGCCAGCAGTACGATCCGACACTCAGCCAAAAACATTCAGTACTTC. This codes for CASSTIRHSAKNIQYF.

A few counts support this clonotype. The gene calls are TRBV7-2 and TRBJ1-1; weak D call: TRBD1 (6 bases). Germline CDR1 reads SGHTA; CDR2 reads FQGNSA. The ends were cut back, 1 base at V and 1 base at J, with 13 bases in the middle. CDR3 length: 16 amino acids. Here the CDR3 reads CASSLGTVVENTEAFF. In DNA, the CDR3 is TGTGCCAGCAGCTTAGGGACAGTGGTGGAGAACACTGAAGCTTTCTTT.

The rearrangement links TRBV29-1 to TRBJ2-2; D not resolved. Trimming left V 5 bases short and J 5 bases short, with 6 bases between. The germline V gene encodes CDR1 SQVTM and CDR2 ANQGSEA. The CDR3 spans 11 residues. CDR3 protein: CSVSITGELFF. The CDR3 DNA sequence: TGCAGCGTTAGCATAACCGGGGAGCTGTTTTTT.

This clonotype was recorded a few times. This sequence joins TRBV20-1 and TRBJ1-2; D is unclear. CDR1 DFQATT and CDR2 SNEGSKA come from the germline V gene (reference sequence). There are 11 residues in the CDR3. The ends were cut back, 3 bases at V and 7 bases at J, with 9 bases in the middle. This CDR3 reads CSARTLPGYTF. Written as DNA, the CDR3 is TGCAGTGCTAGGACCTTGCCTGGCTACACCTTC.

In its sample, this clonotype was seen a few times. CDR3 DNA: TGTGCCAGCAGCCCAGCGCAGGGCAATCAGCCCCAGCATTTT. Translated: CASSPAQGNQPQHF. This chain joins TRBV7-9 and TRBJ1-5; no firm D call. Trimming took 5 bases from V and 2 from J, leaving 10 bases between them. Germline loops: CDR1 SEHNR, CDR2 FQNEAQ (reference sequence). The CDR3 sequence is 14 residues long.

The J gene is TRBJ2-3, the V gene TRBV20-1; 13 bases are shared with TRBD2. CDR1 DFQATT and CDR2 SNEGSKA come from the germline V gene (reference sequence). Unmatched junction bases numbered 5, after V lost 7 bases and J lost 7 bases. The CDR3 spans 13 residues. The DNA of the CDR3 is TGCAGTGGACTAGCGGGGGGTGTTAATACGCAGTATTTT. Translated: CSGLAGGVNTQYF.

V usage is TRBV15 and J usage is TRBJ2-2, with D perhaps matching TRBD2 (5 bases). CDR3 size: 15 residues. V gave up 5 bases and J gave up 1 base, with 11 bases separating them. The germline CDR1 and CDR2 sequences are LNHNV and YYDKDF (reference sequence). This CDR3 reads CATSPGRGNTGELFF. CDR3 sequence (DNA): TGTGCCACCAGCCCCGGACGGGGGAACACCGGGGAGCTGTTTTTT.

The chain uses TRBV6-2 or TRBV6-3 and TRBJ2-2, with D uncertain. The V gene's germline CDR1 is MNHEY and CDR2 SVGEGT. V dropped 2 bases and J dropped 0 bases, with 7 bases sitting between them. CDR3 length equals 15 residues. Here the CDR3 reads CASSYSSTNTGELFF. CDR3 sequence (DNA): TGTGCCAGCAGTTACAGTAGTACGAACACCGGGGAGCTGTTTTTT.

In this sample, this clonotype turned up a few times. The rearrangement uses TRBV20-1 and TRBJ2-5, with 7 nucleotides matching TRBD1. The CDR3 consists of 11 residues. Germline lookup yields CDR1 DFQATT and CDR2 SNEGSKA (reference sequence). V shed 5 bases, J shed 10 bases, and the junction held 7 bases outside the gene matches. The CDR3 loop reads CSAANRGNQYF. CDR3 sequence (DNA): TGCAGTGCTGCTAACAGGGGCAACCAGTACTTC.

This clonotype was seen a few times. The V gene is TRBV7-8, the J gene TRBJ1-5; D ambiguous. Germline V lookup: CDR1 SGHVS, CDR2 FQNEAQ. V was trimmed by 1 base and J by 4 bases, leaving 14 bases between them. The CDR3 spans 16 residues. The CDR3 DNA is TGTGCCAGCAGCTTAGGACAAACGACCTGGAATCAGCCCCAGCATTTT. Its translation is CASSLGQTTWNQPQHF. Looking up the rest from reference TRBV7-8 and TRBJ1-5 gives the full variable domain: GAGVSQSPRYKVAKRGQDVALRCDPISGHVSLFWYQQALGQGPEFLTYFQNEAQLDKSGLPSDRFFAERPEGSVSTLKIQRTQQEDSAVYLCASSLGQTTWNQPQHFGDGTRLSIL.

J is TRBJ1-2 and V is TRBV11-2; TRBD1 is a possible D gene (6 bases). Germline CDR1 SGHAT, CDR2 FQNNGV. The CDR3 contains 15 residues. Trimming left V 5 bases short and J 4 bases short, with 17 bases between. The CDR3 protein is CASSRLGAGAYGYTF. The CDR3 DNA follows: TGTGCCAGCAGCCGACTAGGAGCAGGGGCCTATGGCTACACCTTC.

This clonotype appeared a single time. Here the CDR3 reads CASSQDRYSGNTIYF. The CDR3 bases are TGCGCCAGCAGCCAAGATCGATACTCTGGAAACACCATATATTTT. The chain joins TRBV4-1 to TRBJ1-3, with D hard to call. This CDR3 region has 15 residues. Trimming stripped 0 bases from V and 0 bases from J, with 6 bases between. Germline-derived CDR1 and CDR2 are MGHRA and YSYEKL.

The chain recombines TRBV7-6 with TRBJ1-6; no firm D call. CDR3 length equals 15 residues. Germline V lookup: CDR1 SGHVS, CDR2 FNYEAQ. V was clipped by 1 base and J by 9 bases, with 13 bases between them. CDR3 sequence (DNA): TGTGCCAGCAGCTTAGGGAACGGGAGGACTTCACCCCTCCACTTT. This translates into CASSLGNGRTSPLHF.

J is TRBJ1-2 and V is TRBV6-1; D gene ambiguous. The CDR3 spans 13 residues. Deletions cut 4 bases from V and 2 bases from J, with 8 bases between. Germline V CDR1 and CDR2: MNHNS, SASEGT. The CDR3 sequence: CASSGGGNYGYTF. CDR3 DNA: TGTGCCAGCAGTGGAGGCGGCAACTATGGCTACACCTTC.

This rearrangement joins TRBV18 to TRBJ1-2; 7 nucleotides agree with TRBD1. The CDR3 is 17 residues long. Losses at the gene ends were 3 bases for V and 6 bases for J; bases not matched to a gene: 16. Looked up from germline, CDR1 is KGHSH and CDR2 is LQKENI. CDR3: CASSPEHRGTLGDGYTF. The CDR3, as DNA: TGTGCCAGCTCACCCGAACACAGGGGTACGCTCGGGGATGGCTACACCTTC.

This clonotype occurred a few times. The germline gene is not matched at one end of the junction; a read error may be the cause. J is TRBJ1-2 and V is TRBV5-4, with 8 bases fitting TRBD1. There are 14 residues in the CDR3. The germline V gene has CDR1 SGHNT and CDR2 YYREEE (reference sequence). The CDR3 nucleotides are TGTGCCAGCAGCTCCCCATTAGATAGACAGGGGACTTCCTTC. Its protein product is CASSSPLDRQGTSF.

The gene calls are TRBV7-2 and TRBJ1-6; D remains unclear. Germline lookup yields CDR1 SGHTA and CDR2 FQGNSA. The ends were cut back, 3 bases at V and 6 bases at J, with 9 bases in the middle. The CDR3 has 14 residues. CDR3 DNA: TGTGCCAGCAGCTTGCGGGCCTTTAATTCACCCCTCCACTTT. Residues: CASSLRAFNSPLHF.

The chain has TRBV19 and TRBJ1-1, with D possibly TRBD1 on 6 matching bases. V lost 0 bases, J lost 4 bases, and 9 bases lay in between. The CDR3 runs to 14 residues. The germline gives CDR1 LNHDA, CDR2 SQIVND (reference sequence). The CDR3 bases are TGTGCCAGTAGTATAGACAGGGGATCCACTGAAGCTTTCTTT. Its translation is CASSIDRGSTEAFF.

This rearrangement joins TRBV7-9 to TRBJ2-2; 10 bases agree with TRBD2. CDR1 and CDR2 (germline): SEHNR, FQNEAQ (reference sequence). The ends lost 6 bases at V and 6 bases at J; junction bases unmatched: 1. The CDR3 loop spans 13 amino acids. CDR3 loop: CASRAGGPGELFF. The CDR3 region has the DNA TGTGCCAGCAGAGCGGGGGGGCCCGGGGAGCTGTTTTTT.

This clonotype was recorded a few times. CDR3 bases: TGTGCCAGCGGCATAGACAGGAGGGCTAACTATGGCTACACCTTC. Translating gives CASGIDRRANYGYTF. The chain has TRBV7-2 and TRBJ1-2; D may be TRBD1 (6 bases). Germline V gene data show CDR1 as SGHTA and CDR2 as FQGNSA. V lost 8 bases to trimming and J lost 0 bases, with 16 bases between them. The CDR3 runs to 15 residues. Full variable domain (rest looked up from reference TRBV7-2 and TRBJ1-2): GAGVSQSPSNKVTEKGKDVELRCDPISGHTALYWYRQSLGQGLEFLIYFQGNSAPDKSGLPSDRFSAERTGGSVSTLTIQRTQQEDSAVYLCASGIDRRANYGYTFGSGTRLTVV.

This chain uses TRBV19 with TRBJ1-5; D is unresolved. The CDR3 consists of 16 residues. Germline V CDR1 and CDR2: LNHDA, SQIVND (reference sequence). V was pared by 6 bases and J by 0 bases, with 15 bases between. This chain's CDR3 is CASSFSGINSNQPQHF. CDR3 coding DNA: TGTGCCAGTAGCTTCAGCGGAATTAATAGCAATCAGCCCCAGCATTTT.

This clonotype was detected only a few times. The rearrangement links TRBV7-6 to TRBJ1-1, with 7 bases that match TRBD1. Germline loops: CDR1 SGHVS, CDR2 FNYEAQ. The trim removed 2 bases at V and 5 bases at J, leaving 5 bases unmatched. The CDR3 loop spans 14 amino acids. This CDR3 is CASSLRGQSTEAFF. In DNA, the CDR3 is TGTGCCAGCAGCTTAAGGGGACAGTCAACTGAAGCTTTCTTT.

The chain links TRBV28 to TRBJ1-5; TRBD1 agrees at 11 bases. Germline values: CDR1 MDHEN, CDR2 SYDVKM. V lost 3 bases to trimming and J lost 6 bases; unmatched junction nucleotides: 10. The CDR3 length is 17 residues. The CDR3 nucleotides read TGTGCCAGCAGTTTTCCCCCACAGGACAGGGGGCTTCAGCCCCAGCATTTT. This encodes CASSFPPQDRGLQPQHF.

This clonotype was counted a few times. Here the CDR3 reads CASSIASMTEAFF. The CDR3 DNA is TGTGCCAGTAGTATAGCCTCGATGACTGAAGCTTTCTTT. This chain links TRBV19 with TRBJ1-1; D uncertain. Trimming stripped 1 base from V and 5 bases from J, with 8 bases between. CDR3 length equals 13 residues. Germline V gene sequence: CDR1 LNHDA, CDR2 SQIVND (reference sequence).

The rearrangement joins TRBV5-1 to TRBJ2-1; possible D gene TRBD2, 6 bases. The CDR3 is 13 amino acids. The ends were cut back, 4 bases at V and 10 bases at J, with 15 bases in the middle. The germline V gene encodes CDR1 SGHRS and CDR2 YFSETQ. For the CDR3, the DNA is TGCGCCAGCAGCCCCGGGGCCCGGGGGGAGCAGTTCTTC. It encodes CASSPGARGEQFF.

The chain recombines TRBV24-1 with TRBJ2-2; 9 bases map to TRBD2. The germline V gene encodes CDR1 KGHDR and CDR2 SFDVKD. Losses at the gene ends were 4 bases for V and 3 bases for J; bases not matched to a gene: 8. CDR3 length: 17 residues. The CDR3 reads CATSERGLASDTGELFF. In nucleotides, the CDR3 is TGTGCCACCAGTGAAAGAGGACTAGCGTCTGACACCGGGGAGCTGTTTTTT.